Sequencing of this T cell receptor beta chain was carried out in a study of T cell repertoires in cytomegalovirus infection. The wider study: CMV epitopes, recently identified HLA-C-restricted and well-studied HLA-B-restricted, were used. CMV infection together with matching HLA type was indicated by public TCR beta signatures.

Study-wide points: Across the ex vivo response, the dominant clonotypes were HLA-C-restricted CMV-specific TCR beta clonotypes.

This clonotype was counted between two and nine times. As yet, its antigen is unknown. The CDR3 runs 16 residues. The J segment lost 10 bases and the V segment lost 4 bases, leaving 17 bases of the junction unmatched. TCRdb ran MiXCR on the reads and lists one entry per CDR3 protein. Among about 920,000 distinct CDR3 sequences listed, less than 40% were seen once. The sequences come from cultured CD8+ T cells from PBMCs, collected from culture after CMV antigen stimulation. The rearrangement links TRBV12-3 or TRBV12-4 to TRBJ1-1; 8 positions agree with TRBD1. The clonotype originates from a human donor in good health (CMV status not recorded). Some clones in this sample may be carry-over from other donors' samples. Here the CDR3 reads CASSSHKGRGLGGAFF. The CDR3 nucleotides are TGTGCCAGCAGTTCGCACAAGGGCAGGGGGCTGGGTGGAGCTTTCTTT.